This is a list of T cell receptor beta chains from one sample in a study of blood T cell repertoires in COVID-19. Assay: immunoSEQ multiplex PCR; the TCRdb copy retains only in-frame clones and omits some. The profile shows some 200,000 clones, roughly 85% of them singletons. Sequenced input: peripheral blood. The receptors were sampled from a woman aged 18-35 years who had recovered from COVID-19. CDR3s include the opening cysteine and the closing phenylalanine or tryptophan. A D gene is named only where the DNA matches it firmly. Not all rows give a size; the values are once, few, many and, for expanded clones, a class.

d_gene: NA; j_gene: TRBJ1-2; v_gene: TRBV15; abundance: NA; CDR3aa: CATSSRTGNYGYTF; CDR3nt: TGTGCCACCAGCTCACGGACTGGGAACTATGGCTACACCTTC
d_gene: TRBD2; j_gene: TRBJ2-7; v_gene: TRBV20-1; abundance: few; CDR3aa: CSASHTAGTYEQYF; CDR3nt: TGCAGTGCTAGTCACACAGCGGGGACCTACGAGCAGTACTTC
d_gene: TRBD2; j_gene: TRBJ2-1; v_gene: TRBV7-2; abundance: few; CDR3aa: CASSSGLAEYNEQFF; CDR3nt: TGTGCCAGCAGCTCGGGACTAGCGGAATACAATGAGCAGTTCTTC
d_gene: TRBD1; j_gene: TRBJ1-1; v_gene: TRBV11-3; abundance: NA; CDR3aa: CASSGPFRGTEAFF; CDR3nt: TGTGCCAGCAGCGGCCCCTTCAGGGGGACTGAAGCTTTCTTT
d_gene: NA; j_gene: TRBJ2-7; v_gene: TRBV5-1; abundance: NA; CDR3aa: CASSLDSPNSYEQYF; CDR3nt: TGCGCCAGCAGCTTGGACAGTCCAAACTCCTACGAGCAGTACTTC
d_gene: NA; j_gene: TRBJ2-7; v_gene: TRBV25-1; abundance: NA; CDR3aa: CASSDNLLEQYF; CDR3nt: TGTGCCAGCAGTGATAATCTCCTCGAGCAGTACTTC
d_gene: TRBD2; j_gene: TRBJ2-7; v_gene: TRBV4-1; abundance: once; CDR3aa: CASSQKVAGGGSYEQYF; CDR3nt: TGCGCCAGCAGCCAAAAGGTAGCGGGAGGGGGCTCCTACGAGCAGTACTTC
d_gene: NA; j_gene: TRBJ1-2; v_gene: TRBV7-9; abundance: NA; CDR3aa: CASSLPGAGAWGYTF; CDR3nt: TGTGCCAGCAGCTTACCTGGGGCAGGGGCATGGGGCTACACCTTC
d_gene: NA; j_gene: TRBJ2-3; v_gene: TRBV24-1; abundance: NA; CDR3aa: CATSAKTWYTDTQYF; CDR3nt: TGTGCCACCAGTGCCAAGACTTGGTACACAGATACGCAGTATTTT
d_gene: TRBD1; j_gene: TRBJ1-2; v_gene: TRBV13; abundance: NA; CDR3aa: CASSAPSRYRGTPGGYTF; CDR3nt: TGTGCCAGCAGCGCCCCGTCCAGGTACAGGGGCACCCCAGGGGGCTACACCTTC
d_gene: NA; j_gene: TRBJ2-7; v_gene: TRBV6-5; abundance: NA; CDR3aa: CASARDSSAYEQYF; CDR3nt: TGTGCCAGCGCCCGGGATTCCTCGGCCTACGAGCAGTACTTC
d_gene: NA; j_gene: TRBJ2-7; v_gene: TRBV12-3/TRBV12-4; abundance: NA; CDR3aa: CASSGLSTGEQYF; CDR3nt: TGTGCCAGCAGTGGACTTAGCACGGGCGAGCAGTACTTC
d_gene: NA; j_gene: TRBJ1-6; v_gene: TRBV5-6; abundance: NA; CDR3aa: CASSLGRGAGNSPLHF; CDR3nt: TGTGCCAGCAGCTTGGGCAGGGGCGCGGGTAATTCACCCCTCCACTTT
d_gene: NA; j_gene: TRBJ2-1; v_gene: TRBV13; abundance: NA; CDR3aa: CASSSRQARGQSSYNEQFF; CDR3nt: TGTGCCAGCAGCTCACGACAGGCCCGAGGCCAAAGCTCCTACAATGAGCAGTTCTTC
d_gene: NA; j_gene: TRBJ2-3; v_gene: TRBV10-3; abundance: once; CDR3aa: CAITEGATDTQYF; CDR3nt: TGTGCCATCACGGAGGGGGCAACAGATACGCAGTATTTT
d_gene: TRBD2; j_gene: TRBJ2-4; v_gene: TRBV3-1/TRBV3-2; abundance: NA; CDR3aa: CASSPRAGLAKNIQYF; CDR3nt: TGTGCCAGCAGCCCCAGAGCGGGGCTAGCCAAAAACATTCAGTACTTC
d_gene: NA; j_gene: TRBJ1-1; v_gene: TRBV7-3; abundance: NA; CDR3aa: CASSLEGLSTEAFF; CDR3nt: TGTGCCAGCAGCTTAGAGGGATTGAGCACTGAAGCTTTCTTT
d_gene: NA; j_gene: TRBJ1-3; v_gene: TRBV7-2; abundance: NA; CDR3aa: CASSLDRSSGNTIYF; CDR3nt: TGTGCCAGCAGCTTAGACAGAAGCTCTGGAAACACCATATATTTT
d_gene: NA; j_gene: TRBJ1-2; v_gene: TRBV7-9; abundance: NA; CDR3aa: CASSLNEGYTF; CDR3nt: TGTGCCAGCAGCTTAAATGAGGGCTACACCTTC
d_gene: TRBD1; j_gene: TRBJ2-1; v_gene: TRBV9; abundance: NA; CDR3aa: CASSSHEGAQFF; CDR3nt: TGTGCCAGCAGCTCCCACGAGGGGGCGCAGTTCTTC
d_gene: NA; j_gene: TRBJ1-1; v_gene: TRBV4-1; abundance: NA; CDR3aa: CASSQYSMNTEAFF; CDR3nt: TGCGCCAGCAGCCAATACAGCATGAACACTGAAGCTTTCTTT
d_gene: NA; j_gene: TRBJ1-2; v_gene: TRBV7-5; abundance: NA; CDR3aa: CARSAGRDGANYGYTF; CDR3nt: TGTGCCAGAAGTGCTGGGAGGGACGGTGCTAACTATGGCTACACCTTC
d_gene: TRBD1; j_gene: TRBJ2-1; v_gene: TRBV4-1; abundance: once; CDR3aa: CASSQGQGANNEQFF; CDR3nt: TGCGCCAGCAGCCAAGGACAGGGGGCCAACAATGAGCAGTTCTTC
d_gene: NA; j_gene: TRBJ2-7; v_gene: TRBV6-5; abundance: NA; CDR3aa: CASSYGGTPIYEQYF; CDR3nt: TGTGCCAGCAGTTACGGTGGGACACCTATTTACGAGCAGTACTTC
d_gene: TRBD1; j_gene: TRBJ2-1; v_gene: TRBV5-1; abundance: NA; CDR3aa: CASSSGTGGNEQFF; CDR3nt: TGCGCCAGCAGCTCCGGGACAGGGGGCAATGAGCAGTTCTTC
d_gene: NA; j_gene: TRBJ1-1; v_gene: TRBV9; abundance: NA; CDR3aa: CASSEDNRVNTEAFF; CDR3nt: TGTGCCAGCAGCGAAGACAACAGGGTGAACACTGAAGCTTTCTTT
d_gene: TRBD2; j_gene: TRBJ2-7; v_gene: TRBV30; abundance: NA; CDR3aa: CAWRLAGGHEQYF; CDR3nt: TGTGCCTGGAGACTAGCGGGAGGCCACGAGCAGTACTTC
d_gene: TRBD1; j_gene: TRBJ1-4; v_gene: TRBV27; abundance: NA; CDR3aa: CASSFRQGYVVEKLFF; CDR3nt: TGTGCCAGCAGTTTCCGACAGGGGTATGTTGTTGAAAAACTGTTTTTT
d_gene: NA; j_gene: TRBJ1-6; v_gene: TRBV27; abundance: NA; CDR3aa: CASSSPTRGSPLHF; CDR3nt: TGTGCCAGCAGTTCCCCTACCAGAGGGTCACCCCTCCACTTT
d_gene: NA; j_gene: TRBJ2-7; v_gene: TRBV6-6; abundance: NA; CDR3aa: CASSFAYEQYF; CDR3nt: TGTGCCAGCAGTTTCGCCTACGAGCAGTACTTC
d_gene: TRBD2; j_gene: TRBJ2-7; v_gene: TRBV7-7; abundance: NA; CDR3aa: CASSPGTSGREEQYF; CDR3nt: TGTGCCAGCAGCCCCGGGACTAGCGGGAGGGAGGAGCAGTACTTC
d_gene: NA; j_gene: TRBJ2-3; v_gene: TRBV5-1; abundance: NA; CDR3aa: CASSLNRVTDTQYF; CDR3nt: TGCGCCAGCAGCTTGAACAGGGTGACAGATACGCAGTATTTT
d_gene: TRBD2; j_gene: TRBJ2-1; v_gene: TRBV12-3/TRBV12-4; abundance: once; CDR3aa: CASSDSGTQFF; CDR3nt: TGTGCCAGCAGTGATAGCGGGACTCAGTTCTTC
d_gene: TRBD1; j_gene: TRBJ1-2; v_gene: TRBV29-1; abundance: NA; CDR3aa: CSARQGIFYGYTF; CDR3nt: TGCAGCGCCCGACAGGGTATCTTCTATGGCTACACCTTC
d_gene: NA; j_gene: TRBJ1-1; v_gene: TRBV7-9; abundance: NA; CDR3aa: CASSLVAGEAFF; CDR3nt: TGTGCCAGCAGCTTAGTAGCAGGGGAGGCTTTCTTT
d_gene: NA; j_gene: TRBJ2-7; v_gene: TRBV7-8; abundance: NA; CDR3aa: CASSLLGEYEQYF; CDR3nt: TGTGCCAGCAGCTTATTGGGCGAATACGAGCAGTACTTC
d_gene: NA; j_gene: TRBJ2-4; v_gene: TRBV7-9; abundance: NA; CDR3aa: CASSPLVAKNIQYF; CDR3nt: TGTGCCAGCAGCCCCCTCGTAGCCAAAAACATTCAGTACTTC
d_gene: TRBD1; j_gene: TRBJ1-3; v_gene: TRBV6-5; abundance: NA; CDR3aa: CASSRGDSFGNTIYF; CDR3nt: TGTGCCAGCAGTCGCGGGGACAGCTTTGGAAACACCATATATTTT
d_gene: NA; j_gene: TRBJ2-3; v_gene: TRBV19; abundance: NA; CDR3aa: CASSRLSTDTQYF; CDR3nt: TGTGCCAGTAGTAGGCTGAGCACAGATACGCAGTATTTT
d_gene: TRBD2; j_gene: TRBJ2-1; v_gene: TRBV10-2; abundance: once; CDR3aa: CASRPSGSSYNEQFF; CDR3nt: TGCGCCAGCAGGCCTAGCGGGAGCTCCTACAATGAGCAGTTCTTC
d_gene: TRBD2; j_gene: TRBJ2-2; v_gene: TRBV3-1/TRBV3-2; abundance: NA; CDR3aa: CASSQGDPAGVGELFF; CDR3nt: TGTGCCAGCAGCCAAGGGGATCCAGCGGGAGTCGGGGAGCTGTTTTTT
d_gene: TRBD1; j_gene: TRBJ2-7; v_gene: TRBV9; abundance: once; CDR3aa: CASSVEGTGRYEQYF; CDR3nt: TGTGCCAGCAGCGTAGAAGGGACAGGGCGGTACGAGCAGTACTTC
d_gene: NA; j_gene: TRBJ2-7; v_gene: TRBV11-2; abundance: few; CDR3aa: CASRTWGGSPYEQYF; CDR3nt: TGTGCCAGCAGGACTTGGGGCGGTTCACCCTACGAGCAGTACTTC
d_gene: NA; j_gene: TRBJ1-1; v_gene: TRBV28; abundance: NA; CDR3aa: CASSLGPEAFF; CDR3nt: TGTGCCAGCAGTTTAGGCCCTGAAGCTTTCTTT
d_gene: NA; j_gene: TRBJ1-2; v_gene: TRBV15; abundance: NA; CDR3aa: CATSRDMGHSNYGYTF; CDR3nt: TGTGCCACCAGCAGAGATATGGGACACTCTAACTATGGCTACACCTTC
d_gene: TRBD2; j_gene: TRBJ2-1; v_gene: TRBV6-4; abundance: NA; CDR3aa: CASSDSSGRTYNEQFF; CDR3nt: TGTGCCAGCAGTGACTCTAGCGGGAGGACCTACAATGAGCAGTTCTTC
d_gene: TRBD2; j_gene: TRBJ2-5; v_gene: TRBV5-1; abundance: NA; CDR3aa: CASSEAGGMETQYF; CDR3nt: TGCGCCAGCAGCGAAGCGGGAGGGATGGAGACCCAGTACTTC
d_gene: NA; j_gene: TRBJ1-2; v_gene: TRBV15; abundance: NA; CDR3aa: CATSRGGGYGYTF; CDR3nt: TGTGCCACCAGCAGAGGAGGGGGCTATGGCTACACCTTC
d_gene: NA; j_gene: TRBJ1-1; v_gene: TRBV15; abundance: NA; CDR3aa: CATSTQGRDTEAFF; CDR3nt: TGTGCCACCAGCACACAGGGTCGTGACACTGAAGCTTTCTTT
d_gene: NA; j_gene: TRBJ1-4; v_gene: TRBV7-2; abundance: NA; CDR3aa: CASSLTVATNEKLFF; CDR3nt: TGTGCCAGCAGCTTGACAGTTGCAACTAATGAAAAACTGTTTTTT
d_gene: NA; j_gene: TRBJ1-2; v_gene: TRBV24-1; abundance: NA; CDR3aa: CATSDPRNYGYTF; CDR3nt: TGTGCCACCAGTGACCCTAGAAACTATGGCTACACCTTC
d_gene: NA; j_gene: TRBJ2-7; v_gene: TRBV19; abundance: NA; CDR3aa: CASSPGLGRGYEQYF; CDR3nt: TGTGCCAGTAGTCCTGGTCTGGGAAGGGGGTACGAGCAGTACTTC
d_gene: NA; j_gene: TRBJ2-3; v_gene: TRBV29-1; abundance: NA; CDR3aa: CSVEGGYGSRDTQYF; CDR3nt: TGCAGCGTTGAAGGAGGGTATGGTAGTAGAGATACGCAGTATTTT
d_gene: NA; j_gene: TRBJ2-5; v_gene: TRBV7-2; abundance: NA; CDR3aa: CASSLAGEGEETQYF; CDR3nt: TGTGCCAGCAGCTTAGCAGGCGAGGGTGAAGAGACCCAGTACTTC
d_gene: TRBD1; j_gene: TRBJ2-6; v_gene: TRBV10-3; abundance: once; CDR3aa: CAISESSRGPGANVLTF; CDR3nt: TGTGCCATCAGTGAGTCGTCGAGGGGGCCTGGGGCCAACGTCCTGACTTTC